This T cell receptor beta chain originates from a study of patients and donors after allogeneic stem cell transplantation. Trimming stripped 1 base from V and 2 bases from J, with 11 bases between. Germline values: CDR1 LGHNA, CDR2 YNFKEQ. The CDR3 totals 15 residues. TCRdb reprocessed the RT-PCR reads via MiXCR and lists one record per CDR3 protein. The table lists around 200,000 distinct CDR3 sequences, about 37% of them singletons. The sequence came from a human donor who was either an allogeneic HSCT recipient or a stem cell or donor lymphocyte infusion donor (not recorded which). It is not recorded whose cells these are; they may come from a transplant donor. Sequencing used blood, either unsorted or a sorted T cell fraction (not recorded which). V is TRBV4-2 and J is TRBJ1-2, with D tentatively TRBD1 (5 bases). CDR3 nucleotides: TGTGCCAGCAGCCAAGCTTCTCGACAGAACTATGGCTACACCTTC. This encodes CASSQASRQNYGYTF.